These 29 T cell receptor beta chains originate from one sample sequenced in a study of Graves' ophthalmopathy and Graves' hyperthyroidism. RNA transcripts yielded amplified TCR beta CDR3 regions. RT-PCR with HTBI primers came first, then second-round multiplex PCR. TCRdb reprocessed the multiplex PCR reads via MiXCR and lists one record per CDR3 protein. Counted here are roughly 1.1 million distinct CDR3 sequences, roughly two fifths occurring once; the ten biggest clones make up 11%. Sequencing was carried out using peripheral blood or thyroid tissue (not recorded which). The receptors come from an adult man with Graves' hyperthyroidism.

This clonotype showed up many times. DNA for the CDR3: TGTGCCAGCAGCCGGGACGGGGGCCCTAATCAGCCCCAGCATTTT. Residues: CASSRDGGPNQPQHF. The V call is TRBV5-5, the J call TRBJ1-5; D possibly corresponds to TRBD1 (6 bases). CDR3 length: 15 amino acids. V lost 4 bases to trimming and J lost 4 bases, with 15 bases between them. From germline, CDR1 is SGHKS and CDR2 YYEKEE (reference sequence).

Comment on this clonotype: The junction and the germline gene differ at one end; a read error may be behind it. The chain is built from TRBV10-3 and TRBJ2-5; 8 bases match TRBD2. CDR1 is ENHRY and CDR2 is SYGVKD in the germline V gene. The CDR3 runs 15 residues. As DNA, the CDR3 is TGTGCCAGCAGTTACGGGAGGGCGCCTCAAGAGACCCAGTACTTC. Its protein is CASSYGRAPQETQYF.

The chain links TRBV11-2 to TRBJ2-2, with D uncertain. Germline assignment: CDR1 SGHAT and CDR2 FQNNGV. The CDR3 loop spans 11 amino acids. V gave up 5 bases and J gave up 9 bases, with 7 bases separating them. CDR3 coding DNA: TGTGCCAGCAGCAGATACCGGGAGCTGTTTTTT. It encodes CASSRYRELFF. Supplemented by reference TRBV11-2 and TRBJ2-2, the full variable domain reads EAGVAQSPRYKIIEKRQSVAFWCNPISGHATLYWYQQILGQGPKLLIQFQNNGVVDDSQLPKDRFSAERLKGVDSTLKIQPAKLEDSAVYLCASSRYRELFFGEGSRLTVL.

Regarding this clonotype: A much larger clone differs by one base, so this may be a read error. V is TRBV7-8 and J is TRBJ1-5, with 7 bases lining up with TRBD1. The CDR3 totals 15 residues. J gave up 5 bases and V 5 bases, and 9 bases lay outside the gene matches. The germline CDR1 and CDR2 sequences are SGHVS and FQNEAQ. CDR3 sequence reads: CASSPRDRFDQPQHF. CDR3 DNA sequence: TGTGCCAGCAGCCCCCGGGACAGATTCGATCAGCCCCAGCATTTT.

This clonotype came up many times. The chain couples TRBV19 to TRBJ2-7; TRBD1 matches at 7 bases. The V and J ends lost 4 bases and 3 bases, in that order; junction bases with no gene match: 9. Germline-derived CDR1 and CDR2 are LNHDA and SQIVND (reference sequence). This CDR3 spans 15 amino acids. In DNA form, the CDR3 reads TGTGCCAGTAGTACAGGGGGTTTCTTGAGCTACGAGCAGTACTTC. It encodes CASSTGGFLSYEQYF.

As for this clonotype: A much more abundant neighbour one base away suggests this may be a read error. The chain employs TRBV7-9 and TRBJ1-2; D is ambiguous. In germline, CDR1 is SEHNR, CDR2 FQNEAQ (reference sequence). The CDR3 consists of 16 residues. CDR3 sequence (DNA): TGTGCCAGCAGCTTAGTAGTGACAAAAAGGACCTATGGCCACACCTTC. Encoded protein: CASSLVVTKRTYGHTF. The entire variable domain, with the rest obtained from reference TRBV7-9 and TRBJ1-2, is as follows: DTGVSQNPRHKITKRGQNVTFRCDPISEHNRLYWYRQTLGQGPEFLTYFQNEAQLEKSRLLSDRFSAERPKGSFSTLEIQRTEQGDSAMYLCASSLVVTKRTYGHTFGSGTRLTVV.

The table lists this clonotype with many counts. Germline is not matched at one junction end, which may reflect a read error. The CDR3 here is CASSYPPALEQYF. The CDR3 nucleotides are TGTGCCAGCAGTTACCCCCCCGCTCTCGAGCAGTACTTC. The V gene is TRBV10-3, the J gene TRBJ2-7, with D unresolved. The CDR3 is 13 residues long. Germline CDR1 is ENHRY and CDR2 is SYGVKD.

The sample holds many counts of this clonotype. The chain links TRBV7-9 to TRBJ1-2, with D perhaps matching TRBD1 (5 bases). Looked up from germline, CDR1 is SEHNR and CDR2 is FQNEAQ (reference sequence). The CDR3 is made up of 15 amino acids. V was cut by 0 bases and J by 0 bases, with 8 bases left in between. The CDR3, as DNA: TGTGCCAGCAGCTTAGCCGGGGGGACTAACTATGGCTACACCTTC. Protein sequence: CASSLAGGTNYGYTF.

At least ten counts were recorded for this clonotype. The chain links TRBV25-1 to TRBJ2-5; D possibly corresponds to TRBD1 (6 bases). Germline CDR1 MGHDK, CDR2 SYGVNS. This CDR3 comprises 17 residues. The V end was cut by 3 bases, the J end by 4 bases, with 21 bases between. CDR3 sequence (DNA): TGTGCCAGCAGTGACGGACGCCGGGACAAGGTGGGAGAGACCCAGTACTTC. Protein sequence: CASSDGRRDKVGETQYF.

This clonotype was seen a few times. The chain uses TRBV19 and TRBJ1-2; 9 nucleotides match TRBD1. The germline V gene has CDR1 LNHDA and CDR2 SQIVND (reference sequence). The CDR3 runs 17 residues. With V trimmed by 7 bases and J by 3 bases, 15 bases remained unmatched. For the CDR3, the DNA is TGTGCCAGTAAGGGGGGACAGGGAGTAAAGCTCGACTATGGCTACACCTTC. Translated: CASKGGQGVKLDYGYTF.

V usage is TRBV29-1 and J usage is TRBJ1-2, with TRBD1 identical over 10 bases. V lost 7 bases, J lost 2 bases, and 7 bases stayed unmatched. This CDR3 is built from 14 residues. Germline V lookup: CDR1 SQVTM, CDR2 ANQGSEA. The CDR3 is CSGLLGQGNYGYTF. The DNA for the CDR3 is TGCAGCGGGCTACTGGGACAGGGGAACTATGGCTACACCTTC.

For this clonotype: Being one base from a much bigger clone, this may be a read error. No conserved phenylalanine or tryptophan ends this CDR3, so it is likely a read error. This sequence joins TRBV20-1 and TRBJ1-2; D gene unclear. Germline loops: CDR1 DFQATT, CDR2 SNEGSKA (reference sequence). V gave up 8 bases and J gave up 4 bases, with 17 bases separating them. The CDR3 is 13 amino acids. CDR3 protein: CSSRTDTTYGYTL. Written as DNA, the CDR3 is TGCAGTTCCCGGACCGATACTACCTATGGCTACACCCTC.

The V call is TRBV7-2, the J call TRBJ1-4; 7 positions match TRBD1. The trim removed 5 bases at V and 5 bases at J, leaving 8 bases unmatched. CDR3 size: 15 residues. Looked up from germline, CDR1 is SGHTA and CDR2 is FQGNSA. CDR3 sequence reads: CASSPVQGGNEKLFF. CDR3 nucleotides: TGTGCCAGCAGCCCCGTGCAGGGGGGAAATGAAAAACTGTTTTTT.

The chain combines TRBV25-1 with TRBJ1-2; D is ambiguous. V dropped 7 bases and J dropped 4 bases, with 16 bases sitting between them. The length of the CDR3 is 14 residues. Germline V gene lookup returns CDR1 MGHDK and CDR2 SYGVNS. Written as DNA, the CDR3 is TGTGCCAGCACCGTTGGGTTCTCGGTCTATGGCTACACCTTC. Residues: CASTVGFSVYGYTF.

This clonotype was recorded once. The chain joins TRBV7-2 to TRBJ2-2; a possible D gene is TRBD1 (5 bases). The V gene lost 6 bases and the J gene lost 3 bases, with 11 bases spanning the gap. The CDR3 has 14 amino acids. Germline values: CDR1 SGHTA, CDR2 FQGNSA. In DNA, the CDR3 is TGTGCCAGCAGTCGGACACCCGACACCGGGGAGCTGTTTTTT. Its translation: CASSRTPDTGELFF.

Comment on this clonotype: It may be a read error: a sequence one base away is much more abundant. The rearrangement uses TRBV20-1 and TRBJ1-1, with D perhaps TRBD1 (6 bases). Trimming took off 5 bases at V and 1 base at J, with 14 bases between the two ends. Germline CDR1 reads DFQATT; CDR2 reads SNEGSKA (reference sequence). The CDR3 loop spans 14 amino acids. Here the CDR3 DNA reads TGCAGTGCTTTTAAACAGGGATCGAACACTGAAGCTTTCTTT. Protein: CSAFKQGSNTEAFF.

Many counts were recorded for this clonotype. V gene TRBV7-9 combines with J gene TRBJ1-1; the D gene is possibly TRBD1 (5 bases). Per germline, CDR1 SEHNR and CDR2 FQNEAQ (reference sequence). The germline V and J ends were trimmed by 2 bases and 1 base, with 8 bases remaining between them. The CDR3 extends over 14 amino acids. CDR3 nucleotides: TGTGCCAGCAGCTTACCCAGGGAGAACACTGAAGCTTTCTTT. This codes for CASSLPRENTEAFF.

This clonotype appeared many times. The CDR3 sequence is CASSLTGSVHSPLHF. The CDR3 DNA reads TGTGCCAGCAGCTTGACAGGGAGTGTGCATTCACCCCTCCACTTT. J is TRBJ1-6 and V is TRBV3-1; 7 positions agree with TRBD1. The CDR3 extends over 15 amino acids. Looked up from germline, CDR1 is LGHDT and CDR2 is YNNKEL (reference sequence). V was clipped by 5 bases and J by 8 bases; unmatched bases: 9.

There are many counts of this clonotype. The CDR3 DNA sequence: TGCGCCAGCAGCCAAGTTGGGGGCGAGACCCAGTACTTC. Residues: CASSQVGGETQYF. The chain joins TRBV4-3 to TRBJ2-5, with D tentatively TRBD1 (6 bases). In germline, CDR1 is LGHNA, CDR2 YSLEER. Trimming removed 1 base from V and 5 bases from J, with 8 bases in between. The CDR3 totals 13 residues.

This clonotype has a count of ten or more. CDR3 protein: CASSWGNGGTNEKLFF. CDR3 sequence (DNA): TGTGCCAGTAGTTGGGGCAACGGAGGGACTAATGAAAAACTGTTTTTT. The chain has TRBV19 and TRBJ1-4, with TRBD1 as a possible D gene (5 bases). The CDR3 is made up of 16 amino acids. Germline V CDR1 and CDR2: LNHDA, SQIVND (reference sequence). Trimming cost V 5 bases and J 2 bases, with 15 bases left between them. Full variable domain (missing parts from reference TRBV19 and TRBJ1-4): DGGITQSPKYLFRKEGQNVTLSCEQNLNHDAMYWYRQDPGQGLRLIYYSQIVNDFQKGDIAEGYSVSREKKESFPLTVTSAQKNPTAFYLCASSWGNGGTNEKLFFGSGTQLSVL.

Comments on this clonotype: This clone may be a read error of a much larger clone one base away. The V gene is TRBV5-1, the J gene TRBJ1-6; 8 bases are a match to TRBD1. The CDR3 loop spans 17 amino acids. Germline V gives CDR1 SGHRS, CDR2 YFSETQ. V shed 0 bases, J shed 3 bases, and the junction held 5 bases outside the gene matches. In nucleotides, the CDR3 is TGCGCCAGCAGCTTGGCCTCCGGACAGGGCTATAATTCACCCCTCCACTTT. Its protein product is CASSLASGQGYNSPLHF.

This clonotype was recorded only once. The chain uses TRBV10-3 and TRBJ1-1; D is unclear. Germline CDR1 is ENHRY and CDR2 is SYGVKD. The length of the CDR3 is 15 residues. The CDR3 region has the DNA TGTGTCAGCAGTTTAACCCAACAGAGTCACACTGAAGCTTTCTTT. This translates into CVSSLTQQSHTEAFF.

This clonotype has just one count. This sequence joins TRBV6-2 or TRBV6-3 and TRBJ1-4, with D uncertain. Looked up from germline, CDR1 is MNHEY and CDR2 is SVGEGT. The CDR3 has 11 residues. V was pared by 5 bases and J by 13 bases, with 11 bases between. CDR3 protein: CASSAGGLLFF. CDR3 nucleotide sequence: TGTGCCAGCAGTGCCGGCGGGTTACTGTTTTTT.

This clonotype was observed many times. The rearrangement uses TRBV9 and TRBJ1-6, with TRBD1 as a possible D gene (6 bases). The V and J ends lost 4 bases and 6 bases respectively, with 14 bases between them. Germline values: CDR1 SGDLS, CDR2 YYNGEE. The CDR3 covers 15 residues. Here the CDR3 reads CASSPSDRSNSPLHF. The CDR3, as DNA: TGTGCCAGCAGCCCATCCGACAGGAGTAATTCACCCCTCCACTTT.

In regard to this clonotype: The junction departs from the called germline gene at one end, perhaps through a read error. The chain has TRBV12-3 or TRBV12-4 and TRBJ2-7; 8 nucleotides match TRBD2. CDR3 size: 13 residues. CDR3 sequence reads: CASSPGGTYGQYF. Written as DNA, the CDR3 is TGTGCCAGCAGCCCGGGGGGGACCTACGGGCAGTACTTC.

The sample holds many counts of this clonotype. The CDR3 nucleotides read TGTGCCAGCAGTGAGACAGGGGGCTCTGGGGCCAACGTCCTGACTTTC. Amino acid sequence: CASSETGGSGANVLTF. The genes are TRBV6-4 and TRBJ2-6; 9 nucleotides agree with TRBD1. The CDR3 extends over 16 amino acids. V lost 3 bases and J lost 0; bases outside the gene matches: 0. CDR1 MRHNA and CDR2 SNTAGT come from the germline V gene.

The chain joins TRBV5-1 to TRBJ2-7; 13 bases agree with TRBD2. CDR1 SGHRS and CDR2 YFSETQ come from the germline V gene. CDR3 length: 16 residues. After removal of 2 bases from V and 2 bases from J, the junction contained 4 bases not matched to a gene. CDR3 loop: CASSFWTSGRTYEQYF. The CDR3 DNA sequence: TGCGCCAGCAGCTTTTGGACTAGCGGGAGAACCTACGAGCAGTACTTC.

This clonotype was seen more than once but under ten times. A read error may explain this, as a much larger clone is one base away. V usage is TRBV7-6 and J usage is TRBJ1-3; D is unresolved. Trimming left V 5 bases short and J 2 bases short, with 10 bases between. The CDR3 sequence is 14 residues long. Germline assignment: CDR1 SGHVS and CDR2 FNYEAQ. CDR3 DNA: TGTGCCAGCAGCCCGGGGAGCGCTGGAAACACCATATATTTT. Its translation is CASSPGSAGNTIYF.

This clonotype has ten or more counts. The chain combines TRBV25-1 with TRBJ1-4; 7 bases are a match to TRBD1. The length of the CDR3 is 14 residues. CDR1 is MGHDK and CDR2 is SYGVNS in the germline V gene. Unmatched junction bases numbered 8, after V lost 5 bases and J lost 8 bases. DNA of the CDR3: TGTGCCAGCAGTACGCCACAGGGGAACGAAAAACTGTTTTTT. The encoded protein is CASSTPQGNEKLFF.